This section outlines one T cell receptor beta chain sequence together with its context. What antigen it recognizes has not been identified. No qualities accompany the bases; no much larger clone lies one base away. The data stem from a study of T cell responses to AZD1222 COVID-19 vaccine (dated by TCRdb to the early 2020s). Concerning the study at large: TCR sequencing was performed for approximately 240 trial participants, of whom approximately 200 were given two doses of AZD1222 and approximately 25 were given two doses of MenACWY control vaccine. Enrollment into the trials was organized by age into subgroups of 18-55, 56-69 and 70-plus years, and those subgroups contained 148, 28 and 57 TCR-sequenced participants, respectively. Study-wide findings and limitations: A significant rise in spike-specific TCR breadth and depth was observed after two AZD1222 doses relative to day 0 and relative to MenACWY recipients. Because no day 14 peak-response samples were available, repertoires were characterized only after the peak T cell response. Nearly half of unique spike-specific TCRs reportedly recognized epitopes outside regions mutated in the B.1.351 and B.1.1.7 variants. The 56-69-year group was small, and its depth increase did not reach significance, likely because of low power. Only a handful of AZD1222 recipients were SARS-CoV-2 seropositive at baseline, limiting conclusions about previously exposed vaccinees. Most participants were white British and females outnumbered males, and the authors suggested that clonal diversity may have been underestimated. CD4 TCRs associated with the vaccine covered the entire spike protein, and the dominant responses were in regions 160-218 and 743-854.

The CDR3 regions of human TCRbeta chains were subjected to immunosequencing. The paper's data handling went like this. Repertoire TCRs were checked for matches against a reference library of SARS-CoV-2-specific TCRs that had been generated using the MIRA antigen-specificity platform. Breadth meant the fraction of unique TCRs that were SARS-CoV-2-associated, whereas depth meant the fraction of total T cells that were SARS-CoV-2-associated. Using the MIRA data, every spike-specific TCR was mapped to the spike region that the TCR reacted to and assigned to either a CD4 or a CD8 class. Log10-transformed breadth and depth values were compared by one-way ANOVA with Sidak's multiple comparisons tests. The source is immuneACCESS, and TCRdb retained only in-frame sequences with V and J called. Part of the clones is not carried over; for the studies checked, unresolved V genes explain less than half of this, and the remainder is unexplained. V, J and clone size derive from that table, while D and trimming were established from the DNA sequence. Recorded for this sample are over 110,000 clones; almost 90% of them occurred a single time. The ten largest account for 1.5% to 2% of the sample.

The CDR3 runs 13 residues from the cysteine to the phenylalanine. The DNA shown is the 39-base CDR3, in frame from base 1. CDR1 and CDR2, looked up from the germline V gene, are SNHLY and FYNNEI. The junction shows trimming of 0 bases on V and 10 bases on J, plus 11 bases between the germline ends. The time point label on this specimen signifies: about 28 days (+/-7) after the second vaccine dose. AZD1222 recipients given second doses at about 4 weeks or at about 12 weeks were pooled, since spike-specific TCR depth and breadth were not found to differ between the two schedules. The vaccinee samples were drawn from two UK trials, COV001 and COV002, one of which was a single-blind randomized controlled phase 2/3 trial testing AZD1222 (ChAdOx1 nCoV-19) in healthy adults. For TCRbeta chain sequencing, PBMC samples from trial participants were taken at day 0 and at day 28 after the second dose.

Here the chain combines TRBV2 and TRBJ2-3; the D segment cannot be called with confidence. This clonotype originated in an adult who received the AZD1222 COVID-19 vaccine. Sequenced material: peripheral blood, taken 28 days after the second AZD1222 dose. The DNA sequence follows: TGTGCCAGCAGTGAAGCCCGTGGTATGGCGCAGTATTTT. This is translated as CASSEARGMAQYF.